This T cell receptor (beta chain) derives from a study of CD8 T cell repertoires and HIV-1 epitope variants. Study information: Separate wells received one of Twenty-five Gag or Nef variant peptides. 1M T cells were kept uncultured as a baseline.

Generated by immunoSEQ multiplex PCR, the TCRdb table keeps only in-frame clones and is missing some. The sample holds 5,000 or so clones, about two thirds seen once. The V and J ends lost 6 bases and 0 bases, in that order; junction bases with no gene match: 10. CDR1 MNHEY and CDR2 SMNVEV come from the germline V gene (reference sequence). This CDR3 region has 17 residues. Only a few counts were recorded for this clone. The antigen remains undetermined. The rearrangement links TRBV27 to TRBJ2-7, with TRBD2 matching 11 bases. This clonotype originated in a male donor with HIV. Sequencing input: cultured CD8+ T cells derived from PBMCs. CDR3 in amino acids: CASSPISTSGSSYEQYF. In nucleotides, the CDR3 is TGTGCCAGCAGCCCCATCTCTACTAGCGGGAGCTCCTACGAGCAGTACTTC.